One and the same sample provided the 15 T cell receptor beta chains below, sequenced in a study of cytomegalovirus exposure and HLA in healthy donors (TCRdb year 2017). The receptor library was made with the immunoSEQ multiplex PCR assay. For the multiplex PCR, a mixture combining 60 forward primers for TCR Vbeta segments and 13 reverse primers for TCR Jbeta segments was used. Drawn from immuneACCESS, this table holds only the in-frame rearrangements with V and J called that TCRdb kept. Clones are partly lost; checked studies trace under half to an unresolved V gene and leave the rest unexplained. A total of 55,000 to 70,000 clones appear in this sample, 80% to 90% of them only once. The ten largest clonotypes hold 2% of the sample. Sequenced input: PBMCs. These receptors were collected from a woman in her thirties in good health and CMV-seronegative.

The chain uses TRBV6-5 and TRBJ2-3, with TRBD1 as a possible D gene (6 bases). Germline lookup yields CDR1 MNHEY and CDR2 SVGAGI. The CDR3 loop spans 15 amino acids. The V gene lost 7 bases and the J gene lost 0 bases, with 14 bases spanning the gap. The CDR3 nucleotides read TGTGCCAGCACCGTACAGGGTGGGAGCACAGATACGCAGTATTTT. Translation: CASTVQGGSTDTQYF.

The chain carries TRBV19 and TRBJ2-7; 7 bases line up with TRBD1. Losses at the gene ends were 5 bases for V and 3 bases for J; bases not matched to a gene: 4. This CDR3 has 13 residues. The V gene's germline CDR1 is LNHDA and CDR2 SQIVND (reference sequence). The CDR3 region has the DNA TGTGCCAGTAGTCGGGCAGGGGGCTACGAGCAGTACTTC. This encodes CASSRAGGYEQYF. Complete variable domain (other parts from reference TRBV19 and TRBJ2-7): DGGITQSPKYLFRKEGQNVTLSCEQNLNHDAMYWYRQDPGQGLRLIYYSQIVNDFQKGDIAEGYSVSREKKESFPLTVTSAQKNPTAFYLCASSRAGGYEQYFGPGTRLTVT.

The chain combines TRBV5-6 with TRBJ2-5, with D maybe TRBD1 (5 bases). Looked up from germline, CDR1 is SGHDT and CDR2 is YYEEEE. V dropped 0 bases and J dropped 6 bases, with 12 bases sitting between them. There are 14 residues in the CDR3. CDR3 amino acids: CASSLAGQGKTQYF. DNA for the CDR3: TGTGCCAGCAGCTTGGCCGGGCAGGGAAAGACCCAGTACTTC.

The gene calls are TRBV11-2 and TRBJ2-3; no firm D call. Looked up from germline, CDR1 is SGHAT and CDR2 is FQNNGV. V gave up 5 bases and J gave up 4 bases, with 13 bases separating them. This CDR3 contains 14 residues. This CDR3 is CASSDKNMADTQYF. Written as DNA, the CDR3 is TGTGCCAGCAGCGACAAGAATATGGCAGATACGCAGTATTTT.

The gene calls are TRBV6-4 and TRBJ2-6, with unresolved D. The germline gives CDR1 MRHNA, CDR2 SNTAGT. Deletions cut 6 bases from V and 0 bases from J, with 6 bases between. This CDR3 has 14 amino acids. CDR3 in DNA: TGTGCCAGCAGAGCAGGCTCTGGGGCCAACGTCCTGACTTTC. Encoded protein: CASRAGSGANVLTF.

The V and J genes are TRBV12-5 and TRBJ2-3; TRBD2 might be the D (6 bases). This CDR3 comprises 15 residues. CDR1 and CDR2 (germline): LGHNT, FRNRAP. The V end was cut by 3 bases, the J end by 5 bases, with 15 bases between. The CDR3 DNA sequence: TGTGCTAGTGGTTTCTCGGTGGACGGGGGAGATACGCAGTATTTT. Encoded protein: CASGFSVDGGDTQYF. Combining the CDR3 with reference TRBV12-5 and TRBJ2-3 gives the whole variable domain DARVTQTPRHKVTEMGQEVTMRCQPILGHNTVFWYRQTMMQGLELLAYFRNRAPLDDSGMPKDRFSAEMPDATLATLKIQPSEPRDSAVYFCASGFSVDGGDTQYFGPGTRLTVL.

The chain carries TRBV9 and TRBJ1-3, with unresolved D. The germline V gene has CDR1 SGDLS and CDR2 YYNGEE. The CDR3 length is 14 residues. V was cut by 2 bases and J by 0 bases, with 6 bases left in between. CDR3 sequence reads: CASSVAYSGNTIYF. DNA for the CDR3: TGTGCCAGCAGCGTGGCATACTCTGGAAACACCATATATTTT.

This sequence joins TRBV7-2 and TRBJ2-1; D remains ambiguous. Germline values: CDR1 SGHTA, CDR2 FQGNSA. Between the trimmed V and J ends, which lost 1 base and 0 bases, there was a span of 10 bases. CDR3 size: 16 residues. Here the CDR3 DNA reads TGTGCCAGCAGCTTAGACGGGTACCCCTCCTACAATGAGCAGTTCTTC. This codes for CASSLDGYPSYNEQFF.

This clone was picked up one time. V usage is TRBV19 and J usage is TRBJ1-1, with a possible D match to TRBD1 (6 bases). V was cut by 6 bases and J by 1 base, with 21 bases left in between. This CDR3 has 17 residues. CDR1 is LNHDA, CDR2 SQIVND, per germline (reference sequence). CDR3 coding DNA: TGTGCCAGTAGCCTCATATTCTCGGACAGTGGGAACACTGAAGCTTTCTTT. Protein product: CASSLIFSDSGNTEAFF.

Note on this clone: A read error may account for a junction end that differs from germline. This sequence joins TRBV7-9 and TRBJ2-1, with D possibly TRBD1 on 6 matching bases. The CDR3 contains 15 residues. CDR1 is SEHNR, CDR2 FQNEAQ, per germline (reference sequence). Here the CDR3 DNA reads TGTTCCAGCAGCCTTGGACAGAGCTCCTACAATGAGCAGTTCTTC. Translating gives CSSSLGQSSYNEQFF.

This sequence joins TRBV9 and TRBJ2-3, with TRBD2 as a possible D gene (5 bases). Germline V gives CDR1 SGDLS, CDR2 YYNGEE. V was pared by 3 bases and J by 0 bases, with 14 bases between. The CDR3 has 16 residues. This CDR3 is CASSGGSRPSTDTQYF. DNA of the CDR3: TGTGCCAGCAGCGGAGGGTCTCGTCCTAGCACAGATACGCAGTATTTT.

This clone has more than one count but fewer than ten. J is TRBJ2-3 and V is TRBV10-2; D gene unclear. The CDR3 contains 12 residues. Germline-derived CDR1 and CDR2 are WSHSY and SAAADI. Between the trimmed V and J ends, which lost 3 bases and 10 bases, there was a span of 11 bases. The CDR3: CASSDPVSAQYF. The CDR3 DNA reads as TGCGCCAGCAGTGACCCGGTGTCGGCGCAGTATTTT.

Only one count was recorded for this clone. The J gene is TRBJ2-2, the V gene TRBV7-3, with 8 nucleotides matching TRBD2. The germline V gene has CDR1 SGHTA and CDR2 FQGTGA. This CDR3 has 16 amino acids. V shed 5 bases and J 7 bases; nucleotides not matched to a gene: 12. The chain's CDR3 is CASSRQLAEGGGELFF. The CDR3 coding sequence is TGTGCCAGCAGCCGCCAACTAGCGGAGGGGGGCGGGGAGCTGTTTTTT.

This clone came up a few times. The J gene is TRBJ2-1, the V gene TRBV9, with 9 positions matching TRBD2. Germline-derived CDR1 and CDR2 are SGDLS and YYNGEE. The CDR3 totals 18 residues. The V segment lost 0 bases and the J segment 0 bases; nucleotides outside the gene matches: 7. CDR3: CASSVERAGGSSYNEQFF. The CDR3 region has the DNA TGTGCCAGCAGCGTAGAAAGGGCGGGAGGGAGCTCCTACAATGAGCAGTTCTTC.

The chain carries TRBV13 and TRBJ2-4; TRBD1 agrees at 7 bases. Unmatched junction bases numbered 16, after V lost 5 bases and J lost 15 bases. This CDR3 is 14 amino acids long. CDR1 and CDR2 from the germline V gene are PRHDT and FYEKMQ (reference sequence). The CDR3: CASSERGRDLTRYF. CDR3 bases: TGTGCCAGCAGCGAAAGGGGGCGCGACCTTACTAGGTACTTC.